This entry lists 17 T cell receptor beta chains sequenced from one sample in a study of blood T cell repertoires in COVID-19 (dated by TCRdb to 2020 to 2021). Receptor libraries were prepared by the immunoSEQ multiplex PCR assay. In its TCRdb copy, this immuneACCESS table keeps in-frame sequences only and misses some clones. Where compared with another copy, unresolved V genes explain less than half of these, and the others have no known cause. The sample profile shows 45,000 or so clones; around 82% of them were found once. The leading ten clones occupy 4.2% of the sample. Sequencing was performed on peripheral blood. These receptors all come from a woman in her seventies with acute or convalescent COVID-19.

This clone occurred a few times. The rearrangement links TRBV14 to TRBJ1-2; 7 nucleotides line up with TRBD1. Germline V gives CDR1 SGHDN, CDR2 FVKESK. The CDR3 consists of 14 residues. V dropped 2 bases and J dropped 4; count of bases not matched to a gene: 4. The CDR3 spells CASSQTQGSYGYTF. The CDR3 nucleotides read TGTGCCAGCAGCCAAACACAGGGGAGCTATGGCTACACCTTC.

This clone was seen more than once but under ten times. The chain carries TRBV27 and TRBJ2-7, with TRBD1 matching over 7 bases. This CDR3 contains 13 residues. V shed 7 bases, J shed 5 bases, and the junction held 8 bases outside the gene matches. In germline, CDR1 is MNHEY, CDR2 SMNVEV (reference sequence). CDR3 amino acids: CASTSTGNHEQYF. CDR3 DNA sequence: TGTGCCAGCACCTCGACAGGGAACCACGAGCAGTACTTC.

The chain combines TRBV7-3 with TRBJ2-3; 12 bases line up with TRBD2. Germline lookup yields CDR1 SGHTA and CDR2 FQGTGA. Germline trimming cut 1 base from V and 4 bases from J; bases unmatched to any gene: 6. The CDR3 has 17 amino acids. The CDR3 spells CASSLILAGGLADTQYF. The CDR3 DNA reads as TGTGCCAGCAGCTTAATTCTAGCGGGAGGGCTGGCAGATACGCAGTATTTT.

This clone was recorded only once. The rearrangement uses TRBV7-2 and TRBJ1-5, with TRBD1 matching 12 bases. The germline V gene encodes CDR1 SGHTA and CDR2 FQGNSA. V was clipped by 4 bases and J by 4 bases; unmatched bases: 8. CDR3 length equals 17 residues. CDR3 in amino acids: CASSSRGTGGLNQPQHF. The CDR3 region has the DNA TGTGCCAGCAGCTCACGGGGGACAGGGGGCCTTAATCAGCCCCAGCATTTT.

The chain is built from TRBV19 and TRBJ1-4; 8 bases line up with TRBD1. V dropped 3 bases and J dropped 7; count of bases not matched to a gene: 7. The CDR3 has 15 residues. Germline V gene data show CDR1 as LNHDA and CDR2 as SQIVND (reference sequence). CDR3: CASSIPGGGSEKLFF. In DNA, the CDR3 is TGTGCCAGTAGTATTCCAGGGGGCGGGAGTGAAAAACTGTTTTTT.

In its sample, this clone was seen a few times. The chain recombines TRBV6-6 with TRBJ2-7; 8 bases are shared with TRBD1. Germline CDR1 reads MNHNY; CDR2 reads SVGAGI (reference sequence). The CDR3 extends over 16 amino acids. Losses at the gene ends were 2 bases for V and 2 bases for J; bases not matched to a gene: 8. The CDR3 region is CASSYLPGQDAYEQYF. The CDR3 DNA follows: TGTGCCAGCAGTTACCTACCGGGACAGGATGCCTACGAGCAGTACTTC.

This clone has just a few counts. The gene calls are TRBV7-8 and TRBJ2-7; 7 positions agree with TRBD2. Germline V CDR1 and CDR2: SGHVS, FQNEAQ. This CDR3 spans 15 amino acids. V lost 1 base, J lost 2 bases, and 5 bases stayed unmatched. CDR3 loop: CASSLEGGPTYEQYF. The CDR3, as DNA: TGTGCCAGCAGCTTAGAGGGAGGGCCCACCTACGAGCAGTACTTC.

The V call is TRBV7-9, the J call TRBJ1-1; D gene unclear. V shed 5 bases and J shed 6 bases, with 19 bases lying between them. The CDR3 runs 15 residues. Germline values: CDR1 SEHNR, CDR2 FQNEAQ (reference sequence). CDR3 in DNA: TGTGCCAGCAGCCGGGAGGCCCTGTCGGATGCTGAAGCTTTCTTT. Translating gives CASSREALSDAEAFF.

The chain employs TRBV28 and TRBJ2-2; D might be TRBD1 (5 bases). Germline V CDR1 and CDR2: MDHEN, SYDVKM. This CDR3 comprises 16 residues. V was pared by 2 bases and J by 2 bases, with 12 bases between. The CDR3 sequence: CASSLGAGVNTGELFF. The CDR3 region has the DNA TGTGCCAGCAGTTTAGGGGCAGGCGTTAACACCGGGGAGCTGTTTTTT.

The chain carries TRBV5-1 and TRBJ1-5, with D hard to call. This CDR3 contains 16 residues. Germline V gives CDR1 SGHRS, CDR2 YFSETQ. V dropped 0 bases and J dropped 1 base, with 11 bases sitting between them. The CDR3 sequence: CASSLGAGGSNQPQHF. CDR3 sequence (DNA): TGCGCCAGCAGCTTGGGAGCGGGAGGGAGCAATCAGCCCCAGCATTTT.

The chain is built from TRBV7-9 and TRBJ2-6; D is ambiguous. The V end was cut by 8 bases, the J end by 9 bases, with 11 bases between. The CDR3 covers 12 residues. Germline values: CDR1 SEHNR, CDR2 FQNEAQ (reference sequence). CDR3 bases: TGTGCCAGCCTACGTCAAAACAACGTCCTGACTTTC. It yields the protein CASLRQNNVLTF. The full variable domain, rest sourced from reference TRBV7-9 and TRBJ2-6, is DTGVSQNPRHKITKRGQNVTFRCDPISEHNRLYWYRQTLGQGPEFLTYFQNEAQLEKSRLLSDRFSAERPKGSFSTLEIQRTEQGDSAMYLCASLRQNNVLTFGAGSRLTVL.

The rearrangement uses TRBV19 and TRBJ2-3; 8 bases agree with TRBD2. Germline lookup yields CDR1 LNHDA and CDR2 SQIVND (reference sequence). This CDR3 spans 15 amino acids. J was trimmed by 4 bases and V by 5 bases; bases with no gene match: 8. DNA for the CDR3: TGTGCCAGTAGTCCGCGGGGGGAGCCATCAGATACGCAGTATTTT. Protein product: CASSPRGEPSDTQYF.

The chain recombines TRBV10-3 with TRBJ2-1; 9 bases fit TRBD1. The length of the CDR3 is 16 residues. The germline gives CDR1 ENHRY, CDR2 SYGVKD. The V segment lost 0 bases and the J segment 6 bases; nucleotides outside the gene matches: 6. The CDR3 protein is CAISESGDRASNEQFF. CDR3 nucleotides: TGTGCCATCAGTGAGTCGGGGGACAGGGCCTCCAATGAGCAGTTCTTC.

The CDR3: CASSEQGTLNYGYTF. The DNA of the CDR3 is TGTGCCAGCAGTGAGCAGGGGACCCTGAACTATGGCTACACCTTC. The chain combines TRBV6-1 with TRBJ1-2, with a weak D call TRBD1 (6 bases). Deletions cut 3 bases from V and 2 bases from J, with 13 bases between. The CDR3 is made up of 15 amino acids. The germline V gene encodes CDR1 MNHNS and CDR2 SASEGT.

The chain carries TRBV14 and TRBJ2-7; 10 nucleotides agree with TRBD2. There are 18 residues in the CDR3. Germline CDR1 reads SGHDN; CDR2 reads FVKESK. J lost 3 bases, V lost 4 bases, and 15 bases had no gene match. CDR3 DNA: TGTGCCAGCAGCCCCAGGGGGTACCCGGGACTAGCGCGCTACGAGCAGTACTTC. Protein product: CASSPRGYPGLARYEQYF.

V and J are TRBV7-3 and TRBJ1-1, with unresolved D. CDR3 length: 13 amino acids. From germline, CDR1 is SGHTA and CDR2 FQGTGA. Trimming pared 4 bases from V and 3 bases from J, leaving 9 bases between. The CDR3 loop reads CASSSGRDTEAFF. For the CDR3, the DNA is TGTGCCAGCAGCTCGGGTCGGGACACTGAAGCTTTCTTT.

This clone came up a few times. The CDR3, as DNA: TGTGCCAGCAGCCGGGACAGGGGGAACTATGGCTACACCTTC. Residues: CASSRDRGNYGYTF. The chain joins TRBV5-6 to TRBJ1-2, with 11 bases lining up with TRBD1. CDR1 and CDR2 (germline): SGHDT, YYEEEE. Trimming cost V 4 bases and J 2 bases; bases outside gene matches: 1. This CDR3 is 14 amino acids long.